The 20 T cell receptor beta chains given below trace back to one sample, sequenced in a study of regulatory T cells in long-lasting Graves disease. Time point described: newly diagnosed GD, antithyroid drugs for less than 3 months. From PBMCs, RNA was extracted and then used to make the TCR library. Relying on iRepertoire HTBI primers and Arm-PCR of CDR3 regions, the team built TCR beta libraries. TCRdb passed the multiplex PCR reads through MiXCR, listing each CDR3 protein once. The profile shows 300,000 to 400,000 distinct CDR3 sequences, approximately 15% of them singletons. This same sample was also taken into another study, of T cells in Graves' hyperthyroidism and ophthalmopathy.

Sequenced material: peripheral blood mononuclear cells (PBMCs), taken at new diagnosis, from a patient treated with antithyroid drugs. These TCRs come from a man aged 40-49 years with Graves disease.

The chain is built from TRBV15 and TRBJ2-3; D unresolved. The V end lost 1 base, the J end lost 4 bases, and 6 bases lay between the germline ends. The V gene's germline CDR1 is LNHNV and CDR2 YYDKDF (reference sequence). This CDR3 is 13 amino acids long. CDR3 nucleotide sequence: TGTGCCACCAGCAGAGGATCGTCAGATACGCAGTATTTT. Translated: CATSRGSSDTQYF.

This clonotype was recorded at least ten times. The V gene is TRBV5-1, the J gene TRBJ2-3; 7 bases are a match to TRBD2. The CDR3 is 17 amino acids. Germline values: CDR1 SGHRS, CDR2 YFSETQ. Trimming cost V 2 bases and J 0 bases; bases outside gene matches: 9. The CDR3 loop is CASSFTLGLGSTDTQYF. The CDR3 DNA reads TGCGCCAGCAGCTTTACCCTAGGACTAGGTAGCACAGATACGCAGTATTTT.

The CDR3 loop is CASSLEVGGETQYF. The CDR3 nucleotides read TGCGCCAGCAGCTTGGAGGTAGGGGGAGAGACCCAGTACTTC. This sequence joins TRBV5-1 and TRBJ2-5, with D possibly being TRBD1 (6 bases). The CDR3 spans 14 residues. V was shortened by 0 bases and J by 4 bases, with 10 bases between the two germline ends. CDR1 SGHRS and CDR2 YFSETQ come from the germline V gene.

This clonotype has a count of ten or more. This sequence joins TRBV20-1 and TRBJ2-3; D uncertain. Germline V lookup: CDR1 DFQATT, CDR2 SNEGSKA (reference sequence). The CDR3 loop spans 13 amino acids. With 0 bases removed from V and 6 bases from J, the gap between germline ends came to 10 bases. CDR3 DNA sequence: TGCAGTGCTAGAGATACCCGAAAGGATACGCAGTATTTT. Protein: CSARDTRKDTQYF.

The V call is TRBV28, the J call TRBJ1-2; D remains unclear. There are 14 residues in the CDR3. Germline loops: CDR1 MDHEN, CDR2 SYDVKM. V shed 1 base and J shed 4 bases, with 10 bases lying between them. The CDR3 DNA reads as TGTGCCAGCAGTTTATTCCCAGAACCCTATGGCTACACCTTC. Translated: CASSLFPEPYGYTF.

This clonotype has ten or more counts. The chain uses TRBV18 and TRBJ2-1, with TRBD2 identical over 9 bases. The ends lost 5 bases at V and 3 bases at J; junction bases unmatched: 5. The CDR3 runs to 15 residues. Germline V CDR1 and CDR2: KGHSH, LQKENI. The CDR3 spells CASSYSGGLYNEQFF. CDR3 DNA sequence: TGTGCCAGCTCATACAGCGGGGGGCTCTACAATGAGCAGTTCTTC.

The table lists this clonotype with many counts. The rearrangement links TRBV6-1 to TRBJ1-6; D uncertain. V was cut by 6 bases and J by 0 bases, with 9 bases left in between. The CDR3 consists of 15 residues. The germline V gene encodes CDR1 MNHNS and CDR2 SASEGT. CDR3 amino acids: CASRPDSSYNSPLHF. CDR3 bases: TGTGCCAGCAGACCCGATAGCTCCTATAATTCACCCCTCCACTTT.

This clonotype was detected many times. The chain recombines TRBV30 with TRBJ2-7; D unresolved. Trimming took off 4 bases at V and 1 base at J, with 8 bases between the two ends. In germline, CDR1 is GTSNPN, CDR2 SVGIG (reference sequence). This CDR3 contains 12 residues. DNA for the CDR3: TGTGCCTGGATTGGAGCTTCCTACGAGCAGTACTTC. Protein: CAWIGASYEQYF.

This clonotype was counted ten times or more. The J gene is TRBJ2-5, the V gene TRBV7-3; tentative D call: TRBD1 (6 bases). Per germline, CDR1 SGHTA and CDR2 FQGTGA. The CDR3 covers 15 residues. The V and J ends lost 1 base and 5 bases respectively, with 14 bases between them. DNA of the CDR3: TGTGCCAGCAGCTTAAATGGTCCCAGGGGTGAGACCCAGTACTTC. Its protein product is CASSLNGPRGETQYF. Full variable domain (remainder filled in from reference TRBV7-3 and TRBJ2-5): GAGVSQTPSNKVTEKGKYVELRCDPISGHTALYWYRQSLGQGPEFLIYFQGTGAADDSGLPNDRFFAVRPEGSVSTLKIQRTERGDSAVYLCASSLNGPRGETQYFGPGTRLLVL.

This clonotype was found many times. V is TRBV5-1 and J is TRBJ2-7; a weak D match, TRBD1 (6 bases). The V and J ends lost 0 bases and 2 bases respectively, with 12 bases between them. Germline lookup yields CDR1 SGHRS and CDR2 YFSETQ. The CDR3 sequence is 15 residues long. CDR3 nucleotide sequence: TGCGCCAGCAGCTTGGGAGGGACATATACCTACGAGCAGTACTTC. This codes for CASSLGGTYTYEQYF.

This clonotype has only a few counts. V gene TRBV5-1 combines with J gene TRBJ2-2, with 8 positions matching TRBD2. CDR3 length: 17 amino acids. V lost 0 bases and J lost 3; bases outside the gene matches: 7. CDR1 is SGHRS and CDR2 is YFSETQ in the germline V gene. CDR3 nucleotide sequence: TGCGCCAGCAGCTTGGCAGCTAGCGGGCTCTACACCGGGGAGCTGTTTTTT. It codes for CASSLAASGLYTGELFF.

For this clonotype: One end of the junction does not line up with germline, which may come from a read error. V is TRBV12-3 or TRBV12-4 and J is TRBJ1-2; a possible D gene is TRBD1 (6 bases). CDR3 length: 14 residues. The CDR3 region is CASSPPGGRNGHTF. Written as DNA, the CDR3 is TGTGCCAGCAGCCCCCCGGGGGGCCGGAATGGCCACACCTTC.

This clonotype was seen ten or more times. The J gene is TRBJ2-7, the V gene TRBV2; TRBD1 matches at 7 bases. The germline V gene encodes CDR1 SNHLY and CDR2 FYNNEI. This CDR3 contains 15 residues. V lost 4 bases, J lost 0 bases, and 6 bases stayed unmatched. In DNA form, the CDR3 reads TGTGCCAGCAGTGTAGAGACAGGGATCTCCTACGAGCAGTACTTC. This sequence encodes CASSVETGISYEQYF.

This clonotype was observed at least ten times. This chain links TRBV27 with TRBJ2-1, with D possibly being TRBD2 (7 bases). The V end lost 5 bases, the J end lost 10 bases, and 18 bases lay between the germline ends. Germline CDR1 reads MNHEY; CDR2 reads SMNVEV (reference sequence). This CDR3 is built from 14 residues. CDR3 region: CASSLRGGLSEQFF. In DNA form, the CDR3 reads TGTGCCAGCAGTCTGAGGGGGGGGCTCAGCGAGCAGTTCTTC.

This clonotype appeared a few times. The V call is TRBV7-9, the J call TRBJ2-4, with 7 nucleotides matching TRBD2. The CDR3 runs to 14 residues. Germline loops: CDR1 SEHNR, CDR2 FQNEAQ (reference sequence). Unmatched junction bases numbered 2, after V lost 3 bases and J lost 3 bases. CDR3 in amino acids: CASSFPGGKNIQYF. The CDR3 nucleotides are TGTGCCAGCAGCTTCCCGGGGGGCAAAAACATTCAGTACTTC.

This clonotype was observed many times. CDR3 nucleotides: TGTGCCAGCAGTTCAGGTTTGGGTAGCACAGATACGCAGTATTTT. Its protein product is CASSSGLGSTDTQYF. J is TRBJ2-3 and V is TRBV27; D gene unclear. Trimming took 4 bases from V and 0 from J, leaving 11 bases between them. Germline CDR1 and CDR2: MNHEY and SMNVEV (reference sequence). The length of the CDR3 is 15 residues.

The chain combines TRBV5-8 with TRBJ1-2; 10 bases align to TRBD1. This CDR3 spans 17 amino acids. With V trimmed by 4 bases and J by 3 bases, 12 bases remained unmatched. Germline V CDR1 and CDR2: SGHTS, YDEGEE. CDR3 nucleotides: TGTGCCAGCAGCCTCCCTGGTCTGGACAGGGGGTACTATGGCTACACCTTC. Encoded protein: CASSLPGLDRGYYGYTF.

The chain uses TRBV5-1 and TRBJ2-5; D gene ambiguous. The CDR3 consists of 16 residues. V dropped 0 bases and J dropped 0 bases, with 12 bases sitting between them. Germline values: CDR1 SGHRS, CDR2 YFSETQ. CDR3 protein: CASSLGNLGYQETQYF. The DNA for the CDR3 is TGCGCCAGCAGCTTGGGCAACCTAGGGTACCAAGAGACCCAGTACTTC.

A single count supports this clonotype. V usage is TRBV24-1 and J usage is TRBJ1-2, with 7 bases matching TRBD1. CDR1 is KGHDR and CDR2 is SFDVKD in the germline V gene. After removal of 1 base from V and 7 bases from J, the junction contained 8 bases not matched to a gene. The CDR3 sequence is 15 residues long. CDR3 nucleotide sequence: TGTGCCACCAGTGATTTCGGCAGGGGGGAAGGTGGCTACACCTTC. It translates to CATSDFGRGEGGYTF.

The rearrangement links TRBV5-8 to TRBJ2-3; TRBD2 might be the D (5 bases). The CDR3 is made up of 15 amino acids. Germline CDR1 is SGHTS and CDR2 is YDEGEE. V lost 3 bases and J lost 4, with 15 bases in between. The CDR3 DNA follows: TGTGCCAGCAGCTCCTCGGGGATTTCCGCAGATACGCAGTATTTT. Encoded protein: CASSSSGISADTQYF.